These T cell receptor beta chains were read from a single sample in a study of shared clonotypes between healthy human individuals. This table comes from immunoSEQ multiplex PCR, and its TCRdb copy is limited to in-frame clones, with some not included. The sample lists about 2.2 million clones; 90% to 95% were seen once. Sequencing used naive CD8+ T cells from PBMCs. Source of these receptors: a man between 18 and 35 years old in good health. Some clones in this sample may be carry-over from other donors' samples. The CDR3 runs from the conserved cysteine through the conserved F or W. Fields, in order: V gene, clone size, CDR3 protein. Clone size, where shown, is once, few, many, or a class for clones that have expanded.

TRBV5-1 - CASSLAQGLKYEQYF
TRBV9 - CASSPPSGGGEQFF
TRBV27 - CASSSKDSHQETQYF
TRBV6-5 once CASSYPWWGSGNTIYF
TRBV9 - CASSASGTAGNIQYF
TRBV15 - CATSSAVSGGLYEQYF
TRBV5-1 - CASSLGQGTNEKLFF
TRBV11-2 - CASSLVGPEAFF
TRBV5-1 - CASSLGLAPDYEQYF
TRBV5-1 - CASSWTPSGSIDTQYF
TRBV27 - CASSQHGGSNQPQHF
TRBV27 - CASSLMAKGADEQYF
TRBV13 few CASSNHEDSNQPQHF
TRBV27 - CASSPIADTQYF
TRBV9 - CASSVLDGPYEQYF
TRBV9 - CASSPGGESYEQYF
TRBV5-1 - CASKLDRVGNEQFF
TRBV5-4 - CASSLPREVKETQYF
TRBV5-6 - CASSRGDREWETQYF
TRBV7-6 - CASSVDRGQAYNEQFF
TRBV19 - CASSRKALNTEAFF
TRBV7-8 - CASSSPRAGEPNEQFF
TRBV9 - CASSVQGSNEKLFF
TRBV4-2 - CASSLPGERTSPFF
TRBV5-1 - CASSLSTVTSTDTQYF
TRBV9 - CASSSTAGGTDTEAFF
TRBV28 - CASSLPSSTDTQYF
TRBV25-1 - CASSELVSRQFF
TRBV27 - CASSLSTGDYHNEQFF
TRBV6-5 - CASSPRRRDYEQYF
TRBV27 - CASTTKEEGGGRQFF
TRBV28 - CASSWTGSSEKLFF
TRBV5-1 - CASSLAGLAAEQYF
TRBV5-6 - CASSLGDPFFEQYF
TRBV7-2 - CASSLTGSPYNEQFF
TRBV5-6 - CASSLGTATNEKLFF
TRBV4-2 few CASSQEHTSTYEQYF
TRBV27 - CASRLDRGYEQYF
TRBV7-2 - CASSFGLAGGVSTDTQYF
TRBV4-2 few CASSQQGPLYGYTF
TRBV6-5 - CASSYDRAGVRYGYTF
TRBV11-2 once CASSLDFGSTDTQYF
TRBV28 - CASSLGPGEFQENQPQHF
TRBV11-2 - CASSETHKQFF
TRBV6-5 - CASSVTGRPYEQYF
TRBV5-6 - CASSLVGRGEQYF
TRBV6-5 - CASSYSIAPNYGYTF
TRBV10-3 - CAISERDRTQETQYF
TRBV4-1 - CASNRGTLTSNTEAFF
TRBV6-5 - CASSYGLAATGELFF